This T cell receptor (beta chain) was sequenced in a study of cytomegalovirus exposure and HLA in healthy donors. V gave up 2 bases and J gave up 3 bases, with 10 bases separating them. The germline gives CDR1 MDHEN, CDR2 SYDVKM. This CDR3 contains 14 residues. This clone was counted a few times. PCR involved 60 Vbeta and 13 Jbeta primers. TCRdb's copy holds only in-frame clones and misses some; the assay was immunoSEQ multiplex PCR. This sample has 100,000 to 150,000 clones, with about a sixth found just once. The receptor was isolated from a female donor in good health and CMV-seropositive. The sequenced sample consisted of PBMCs. V usage is TRBV28 and J usage is TRBJ1-2; tentative D call: TRBD1 (5 bases). CDR3 nucleotide sequence: TGTGCCAGCAGTTTAGATGACAGTGACTATGGCTACACCTTC. Translation gives CASSLDDSDYGYTF.